A selection of T cell receptor beta chains follows, all from one sample in a study of blood T cells in healthy people across ages. TCRdb reanalysed the 5' RACE reads using MiXCR and keeps one entry per CDR3 protein. This sample yields about 650,000 distinct CDR3 sequences, of which about 51% are seen a single time; less than 15% belongs to the top ten. The sequenced sample consisted of blood. The source is a woman older than 75 in good health. Each CDR3 is given with its conserved first and last residue. A D gene is named only where the DNA matches it firmly. Some rows have no size entry. The others give once, few or many, or a class for an expanded clone.

>TRBJ2-1|TRBV30|TRBD1|few
TGTGCCTGGAGTGTACCCGGGACAGGGCAGTTCTTC
CAWSVPGTGQFF
>TRBJ2-4|TRBV25-1|TRBD1|NA
TGTGCCAGACACGACAGGGGCTCGGGGTACTTC
CARHDRGSGYF
>TRBJ2-5|TRBV2|NA|NA
TGTGCCAGCAGTGCCGACAGGAACCCGCAAGAGACCCAGTACTTC
CASSADRNPQETQYF
>TRBJ2-5|TRBV7-9|NA|NA
TGTGCCAGCAGCCATGGAGCGCTAGCTCAAGAGACCCAGTACTTC
CASSHGALAQETQYF
>TRBJ2-1|TRBV20-1|NA|NA
TGCAGTGCTACAAAACCAGACGGGTACAATGAGCAGTTCTTC
CSATKPDGYNEQFF
>TRBJ2-7|TRBV7-9|TRBD1|NA
TGTGCCAGCAGCTCCATAGTCGGGACAGGGTCCTACGAGCAGTACTTC
CASSSIVGTGSYEQYF
>TRBJ2-2|TRBV25-1|NA|NA
TGTGCCAGCAGTGAATTGGGTGCAGGCCCGCCCGGGGAGCTGTTTTTT
CASSELGAGPPGELFF
>TRBJ2-5|TRBV20-1|NA|NA
TGCAGTGCTAGAGAGGTACAGCGGAGGGAGACCCAGTACTTC
CSAREVQRRETQYF
>TRBJ2-3|TRBV27|TRBD2|NA
TGTGCCAGCAGTCGATTCGGGACTAGCGGTACAGATACTCAGTATTTT
CASSRFGTSGTDTQYF
>TRBJ2-5|TRBV29-1|NA|NA
TGCAGCTATGATGGGTATGGAGAGACCCAGTACTTC
CSYDGYGETQYF
>TRBJ2-3|TRBV28|NA|NA
TGTGCCAGCAGGCGGGCCTTCGAGGGATCAGATACGCAGTATTTT
CASRRAFEGSDTQYF
>TRBJ1-2|TRBV5-1|TRBD1|many
TGCGCCAGCAGCTTGACCCGACCGACGGACAGGGGCGCCTATGGCTACACCTTC
CASSLTRPTDRGAYGYTF
>TRBJ2-3|TRBV7-9|NA|NA
TGTACCAGCAGCGATGGCTCCACAGATACGCAGTATTTT
CTSSDGSTDTQYF
>TRBJ2-2|TRBV7-9|NA|few
TGTGCCAGCAGCCCGGGGTACGGGGAGCTGTTTTTT
CASSPGYGELFF
>TRBJ2-5|TRBV20-1|NA|NA
TGCAGTGCTGGAGTGGGTGAGACCCAGTACTTC
CSAGVGETQYF
>TRBJ1-2|TRBV27|TRBD1|NA
TGTGCCAGCAGTTTTGACAGGGATAACTATGGCTACACCTTC
CASSFDRDNYGYTF
>TRBJ2-1|TRBV11-3|TRBD2|NA
TGTGCCAGCAGCTTAGCGGGAGGCACGAGCTCCTACAATGAGCAGTTCTTC
CASSLAGGTSSYNEQFF
>TRBJ2-3|TRBV7-2|TRBD2|many
TGTGCCAGCAGCTTAGTTAGCGGGGCTCGCACAGATACGCAGTATTTT
CASSLVSGARTDTQYF
>TRBJ1-5|TRBV12-3/TRBV12-4|NA|NA
TGTGCCAGCAGTCATCAGGGATTTAATCAGCCCCAGCATTTT
CASSHQGFNQPQHF
>TRBJ2-2|TRBV29-1|NA|once
TGCAGCGTCCGCCGGGGCCTGAACACCGGGGAGCTGTTTTTT
CSVRRGLNTGELFF